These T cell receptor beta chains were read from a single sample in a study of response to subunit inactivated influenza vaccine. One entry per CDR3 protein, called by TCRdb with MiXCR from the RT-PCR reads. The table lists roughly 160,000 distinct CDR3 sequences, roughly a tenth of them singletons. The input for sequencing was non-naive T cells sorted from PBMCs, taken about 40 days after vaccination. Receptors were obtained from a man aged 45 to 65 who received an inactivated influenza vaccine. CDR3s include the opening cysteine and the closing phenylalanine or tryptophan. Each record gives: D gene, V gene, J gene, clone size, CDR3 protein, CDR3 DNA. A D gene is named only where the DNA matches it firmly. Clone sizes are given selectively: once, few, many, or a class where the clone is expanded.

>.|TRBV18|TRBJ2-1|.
CASGKQGVENEQFF
TGTGCCAGCGGGAAACAGGGTGTGGAGAATGAGCAGTTCTTC
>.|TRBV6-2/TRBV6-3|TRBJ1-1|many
CASRPGRGNTEAFF
TGTGCCAGCAGACCCGGACGGGGAAACACTGAAGCTTTCTTT
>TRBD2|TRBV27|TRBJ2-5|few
CASSIASGSVEETQYF
TGTGCCAGCAGTATCGCGAGCGGGAGCGTGGAGGAGACCCAGTACTTC
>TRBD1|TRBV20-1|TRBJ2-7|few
CSARDRDRGPIPAYEQYF
TGCAGTGCTAGAGACCGGGACAGGGGGCCCATCCCCGCCTACGAGCAGTACTTC
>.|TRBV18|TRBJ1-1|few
CASSPRQEVGTEAFF
TGTGCCAGCTCACCACGTCAGGAGGTGGGCACTGAAGCTTTCTTT
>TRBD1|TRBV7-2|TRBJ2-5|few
CASSPQGDMVETQYF
TGTGCCAGCAGCCCACAGGGGGATATGGTAGAGACCCAGTACTTC
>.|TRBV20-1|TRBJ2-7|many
CSVIRRDSSYEQYF
TGCAGTGTCATTCGGAGGGACAGCTCCTACGAGCAGTACTTC
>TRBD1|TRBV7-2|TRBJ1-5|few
CASRAETGINQPQHF
TGTGCCAGCAGGGCCGAGACAGGGATCAATCAGCCCCAGCATTTT
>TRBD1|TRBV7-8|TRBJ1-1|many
CASSLSGGWTEAFF
TGTGCCAGCAGCTTATCAGGGGGTTGGACTGAAGCTTTCTTT
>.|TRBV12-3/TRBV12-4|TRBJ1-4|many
CASSFSGGKEKLFF
TGTGCCAGCAGTTTTAGTGGGGGAAAAGAAAAACTGTTTTTT
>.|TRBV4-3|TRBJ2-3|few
CASSQAGRTDTQYF
TGCGCCAGCAGCCAGGCAGGGCGCACAGATACGCAGTATTTT
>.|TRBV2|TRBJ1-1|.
CASSVRVNTEAFF
TGTGCCAGCAGTGTCCGGGTGAACACTGAAGCTTTCTTT
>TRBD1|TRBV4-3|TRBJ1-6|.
CASSQEGTGLSPLHF
TGCGCCAGCAGCCAAGAAGGGACAGGGCTATCACCCCTCCACTTT
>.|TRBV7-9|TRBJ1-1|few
CASSLLPGSMNTEAFF
TGTGCCAGCAGCCTATTGCCAGGGAGCATGAACACTGAAGCTTTCTTT
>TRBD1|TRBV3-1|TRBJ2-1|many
CASSPLDRGNEQFF
TGTGCCAGCAGCCCTCTGGACAGGGGGAATGAGCAGTTCTTC
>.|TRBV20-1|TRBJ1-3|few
CSAREEGNTIYF
TGCAGTGCTAGGGAGGAGGGAAACACCATATATTTT
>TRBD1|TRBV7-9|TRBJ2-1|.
CASSDTGDNEQFF
TGTGCCAGCAGCGACACAGGGGACAATGAGCAGTTCTTC
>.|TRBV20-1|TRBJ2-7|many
CSARDPGLSPSYEQYF
TGCAGTGCTAGAGACCCGGGACTTTCCCCCTCCTACGAGCAGTACTTC
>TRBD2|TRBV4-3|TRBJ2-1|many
CASSQEVVGTSGNGEQFF
TGCGCCAGCAGCCAAGAAGTGGTAGGGACTAGCGGGAACGGTGAGCAGTTCTTC
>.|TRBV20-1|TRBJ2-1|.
CSLSANEQFF
TGCAGTCTATCCGCGAATGAGCAGTTCTTC
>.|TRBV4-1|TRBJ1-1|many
CASSQGYRNTEAFF
TGCGCCAGCAGCCAAGGCTACAGAAACACTGAAGCTTTCTTT
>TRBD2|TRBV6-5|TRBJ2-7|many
CASSYSTSGRPSSYEQYF
TGTGCCAGCAGTTACTCGACTAGCGGGAGGCCAAGCTCCTACGAGCAGTACTTC
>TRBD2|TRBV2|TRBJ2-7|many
CASRGTSGSYEQYF
TGTGCCAGCAGGGGGACTAGCGGGAGTTACGAGCAGTACTTC
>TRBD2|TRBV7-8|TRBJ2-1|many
CASSKGLAGVGDEQFF
TGTGCCAGCAGCAAGGGACTAGCGGGAGTAGGAGATGAGCAGTTCTTC
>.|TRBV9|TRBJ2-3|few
CASTRTRLTDTQYF
TGTGCCAGCACCCGCACGCGGCTCACAGATACGCAGTATTTT
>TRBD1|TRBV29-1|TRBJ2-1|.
CSAGAGTGRNEQFF
TGCAGCGCCGGGGCCGGGACAGGACGAAATGAGCAGTTCTTC
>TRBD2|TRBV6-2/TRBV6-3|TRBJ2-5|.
CASSYLLGGGDEETQYF
TGTGCCAGCAGTTACCTCTTGGGCGGGGGGGATGAAGAGACCCAGTACTTC
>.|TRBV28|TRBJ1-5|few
CAMQGNSNQPQHF
TGTGCCATGCAGGGTAATAGCAATCAGCCCCAGCATTTT
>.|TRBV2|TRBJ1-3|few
CASSELGGISGNTIYF
TGTGCCAGCAGTGAGTTAGGCGGGATCTCTGGAAACACCATATATTTT
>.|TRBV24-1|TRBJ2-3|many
CATSDLRFGGTDTQYF
TGTGCCACCAGTGATTTGCGGTTCGGGGGCACAGATACGCAGTATTTT
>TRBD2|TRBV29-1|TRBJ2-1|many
CSVEELAGTEQFF
TGCAGCGTTGAAGAGCTAGCGGGAACTGAGCAGTTCTTC
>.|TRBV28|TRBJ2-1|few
CASSSSGGAGVYNEQFF
.